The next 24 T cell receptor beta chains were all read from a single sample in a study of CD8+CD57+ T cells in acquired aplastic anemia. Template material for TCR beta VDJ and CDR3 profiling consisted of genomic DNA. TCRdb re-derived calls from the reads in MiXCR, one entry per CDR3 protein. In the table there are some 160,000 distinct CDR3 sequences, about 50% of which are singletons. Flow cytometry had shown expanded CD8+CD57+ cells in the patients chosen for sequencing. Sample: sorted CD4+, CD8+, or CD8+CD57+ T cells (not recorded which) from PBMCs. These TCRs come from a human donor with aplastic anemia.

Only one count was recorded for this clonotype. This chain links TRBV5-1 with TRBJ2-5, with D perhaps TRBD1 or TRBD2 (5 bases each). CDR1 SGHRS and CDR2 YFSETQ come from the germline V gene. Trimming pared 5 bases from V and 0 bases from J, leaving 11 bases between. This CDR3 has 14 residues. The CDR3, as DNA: TGCGCCAGCAGTGGGACGCGGGACCAAGAGACCCAGTACTTC. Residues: CASSGTRDQETQYF.

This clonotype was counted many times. The CDR3 is CAISESRYRENEQFF. In nucleotides, the CDR3 is TGTGCCATCAGTGAGTCGAGGTACAGGGAGAATGAGCAGTTCTTC. The chain couples TRBV10-3 to TRBJ2-1; a weak D match, TRBD1 (6 bases). There are 15 residues in the CDR3. Germline V CDR1 and CDR2: ENHRY, SYGVKD. Trimming stripped 0 bases from V and 7 bases from J, with 13 bases between.

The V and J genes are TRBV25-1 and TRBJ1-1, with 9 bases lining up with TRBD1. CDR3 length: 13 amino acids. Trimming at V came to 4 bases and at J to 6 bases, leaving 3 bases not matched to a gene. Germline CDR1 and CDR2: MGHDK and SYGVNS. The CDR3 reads CASSAGTGPEAFF. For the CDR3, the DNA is TGTGCCAGCAGTGCCGGGACAGGGCCTGAAGCTTTCTTT.

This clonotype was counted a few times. The CDR3 bases are TGCGCCAGCAGATGGGGGACAGCTCAACCATACCAAGAGACCCAGTACTTC. Translation: CASRWGTAQPYQETQYF. The chain joins TRBV10-1 to TRBJ2-5; 7 positions agree with TRBD1. This CDR3 spans 17 amino acids. Germline CDR1 reads WNHNN; CDR2 reads SYGVQD (reference sequence). With V trimmed by 6 bases and J by 0 bases, 13 bases remained unmatched.

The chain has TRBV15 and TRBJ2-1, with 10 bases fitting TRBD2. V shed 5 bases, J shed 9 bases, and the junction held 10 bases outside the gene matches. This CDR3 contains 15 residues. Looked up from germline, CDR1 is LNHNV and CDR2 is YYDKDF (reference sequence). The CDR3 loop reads CATSRLAGEAGEQFF. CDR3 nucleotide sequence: TGTGCCACCAGCCGGCTAGCGGGAGAAGCCGGTGAGCAGTTCTTC.

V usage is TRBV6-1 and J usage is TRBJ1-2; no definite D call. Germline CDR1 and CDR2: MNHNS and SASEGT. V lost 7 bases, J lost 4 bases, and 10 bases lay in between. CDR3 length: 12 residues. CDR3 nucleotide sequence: TGTGCCAGCACCTCCGGACGCTATGGCTACACCTTC. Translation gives CASTSGRYGYTF.

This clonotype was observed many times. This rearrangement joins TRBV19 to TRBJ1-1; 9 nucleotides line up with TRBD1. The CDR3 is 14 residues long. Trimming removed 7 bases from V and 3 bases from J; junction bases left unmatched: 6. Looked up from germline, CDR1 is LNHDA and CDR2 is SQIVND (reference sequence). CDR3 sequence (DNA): TGTGCCAGTACTACGGGACAGGGTTACACTGAAGCTTTCTTT. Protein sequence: CASTTGQGYTEAFF.

CDR3 sequence reads: CASSYGTGSNQPQHF. The CDR3 coding sequence is TGTGCCAGCAGTTACGGGACAGGCAGCAATCAGCCCCAGCATTTT. The chain couples TRBV6-5 to TRBJ1-5; 8 nucleotides match TRBD1. The CDR3 consists of 15 residues. CDR1 is MNHEY and CDR2 is SVGAGI in the germline V gene. Losses at the gene ends were 2 bases for V and 1 base for J; bases not matched to a gene: 1.

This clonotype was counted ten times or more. CDR3 sequence (DNA): TGTGCCTGGAGTAACGGACTAGCGTCCGAGCAGTACTTC. It codes for CAWSNGLASEQYF. The V call is TRBV30, the J call TRBJ2-7, with TRBD2 identical over 9 bases. This CDR3 contains 13 residues. V gave up 2 bases and J gave up 6 bases; unmatched junction bases: 5. Germline V gene data show CDR1 as GTSNPN and CDR2 as SVGIG (reference sequence). Together with reference TRBV30 and TRBJ2-7, the CDR3 gives the full variable domain: SQTIHQWPATLVQPVGSPLSLECTVEGTSNPNLYWYRQAAGRGLQLLFYSVGIGQISSEVPQNLSASRPQDRQFILSSKKLLLSDSGFYLCAWSNGLASEQYFGPGTRLTVT.

CDR3 in amino acids: CASSGQGVTYEQYF. The CDR3 DNA follows: TGTGCCAGCAGTGGCCAGGGCGTTACCTACGAGCAGTACTTC. The V call is TRBV28, the J call TRBJ2-7, with a tentative D call TRBD1 (5 bases). The germline V and J ends were trimmed by 5 bases and 2 bases, with 13 bases remaining between them. Germline CDR1 reads MDHEN; CDR2 reads SYDVKM. The CDR3 has 14 amino acids.

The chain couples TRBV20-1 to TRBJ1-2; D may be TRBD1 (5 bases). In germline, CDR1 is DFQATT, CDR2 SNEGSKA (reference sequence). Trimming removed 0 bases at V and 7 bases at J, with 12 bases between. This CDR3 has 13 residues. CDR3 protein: CSARDPWGSGYTF. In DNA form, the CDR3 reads TGCAGTGCTAGAGATCCATGGGGCTCTGGCTACACCTTC.

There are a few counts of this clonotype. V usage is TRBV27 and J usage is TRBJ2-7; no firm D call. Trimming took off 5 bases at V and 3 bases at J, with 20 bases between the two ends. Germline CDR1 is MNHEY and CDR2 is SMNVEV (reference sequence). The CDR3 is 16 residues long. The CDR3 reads CASSLSGVTTFYEQYF. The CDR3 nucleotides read TGTGCCAGCAGTCTCTCAGGAGTAACTACTTTCTACGAGCAGTACTTC.

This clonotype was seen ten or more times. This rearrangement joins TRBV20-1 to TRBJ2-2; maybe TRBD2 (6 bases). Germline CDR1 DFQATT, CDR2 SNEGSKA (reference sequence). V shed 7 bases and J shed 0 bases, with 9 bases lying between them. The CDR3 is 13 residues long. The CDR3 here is CSVGGSNTGELFF. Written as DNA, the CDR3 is TGCAGTGTGGGGGGATCGAACACCGGGGAGCTGTTTTTT.

The CDR3 here is CSGDSGSGEQYF. Written as DNA, the CDR3 is TGCAGCGGGGACAGCGGGAGCGGCGAGCAGTACTTC. The chain carries TRBV29-1 and TRBJ2-7, with D perhaps TRBD2 (8 bases). The germline V gene encodes CDR1 SQVTM and CDR2 ANQGSEA. With 7 bases removed from V and 6 bases from J, the gap between germline ends came to 16 bases. CDR3 length: 12 residues.

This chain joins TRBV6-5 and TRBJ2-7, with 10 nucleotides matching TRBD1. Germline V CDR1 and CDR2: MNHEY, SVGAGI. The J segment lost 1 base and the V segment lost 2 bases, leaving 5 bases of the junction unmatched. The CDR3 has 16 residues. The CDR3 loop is CASSYARTGGSYEQYF. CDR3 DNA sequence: TGTGCCAGCAGTTACGCCAGGACAGGGGGTTCCTACGAGCAGTACTTC.

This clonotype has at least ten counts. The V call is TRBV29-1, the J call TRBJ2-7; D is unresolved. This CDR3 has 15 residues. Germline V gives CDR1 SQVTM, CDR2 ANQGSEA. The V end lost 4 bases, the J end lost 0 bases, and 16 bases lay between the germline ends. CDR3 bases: TGCAGCGTTGTAGAGGTACCTGGGTCCTCCTACGAGCAGTACTTC. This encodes CSVVEVPGSSYEQYF.

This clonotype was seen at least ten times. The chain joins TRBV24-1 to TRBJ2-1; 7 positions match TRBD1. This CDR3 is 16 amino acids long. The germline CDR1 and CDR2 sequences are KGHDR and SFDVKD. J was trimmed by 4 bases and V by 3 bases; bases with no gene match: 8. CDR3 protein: CATSDADRDGYNEQFF. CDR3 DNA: TGTGCCACCAGTGATGCCGACAGGGACGGTTACAATGAGCAGTTCTTC.

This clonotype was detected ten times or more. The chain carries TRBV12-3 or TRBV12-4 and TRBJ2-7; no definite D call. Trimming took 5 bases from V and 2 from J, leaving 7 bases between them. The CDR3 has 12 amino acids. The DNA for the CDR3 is TGTGCCAGCAGTCCCGGTACCTACGAGCAGTACTTC. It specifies CASSPGTYEQYF.

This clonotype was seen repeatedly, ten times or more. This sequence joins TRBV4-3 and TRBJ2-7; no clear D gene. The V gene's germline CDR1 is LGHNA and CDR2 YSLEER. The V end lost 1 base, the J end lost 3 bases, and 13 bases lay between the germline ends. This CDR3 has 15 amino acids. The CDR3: CASSQAASYIYEQYF. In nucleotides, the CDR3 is TGCGCCAGCAGCCAAGCCGCATCCTACATCTACGAGCAGTACTTC.

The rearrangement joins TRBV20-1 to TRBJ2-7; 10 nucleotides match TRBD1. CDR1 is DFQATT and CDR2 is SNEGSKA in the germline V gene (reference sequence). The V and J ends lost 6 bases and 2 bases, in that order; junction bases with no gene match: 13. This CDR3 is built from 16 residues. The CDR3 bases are TGCAGTGCCAGCAGCGTAGGACAGGGGGTAACCTACGAGCAGTACTTC. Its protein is CSASSVGQGVTYEQYF.

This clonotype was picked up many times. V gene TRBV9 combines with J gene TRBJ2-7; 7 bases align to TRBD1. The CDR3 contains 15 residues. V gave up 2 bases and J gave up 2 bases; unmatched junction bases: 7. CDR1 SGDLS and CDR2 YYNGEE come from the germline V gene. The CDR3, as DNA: TGTGCCAGCAGCGTGGACGGGACAGAAGCCTACGAGCAGTACTTC. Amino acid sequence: CASSVDGTEAYEQYF.

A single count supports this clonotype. The CDR3: CATSVAGPGYGYTF. The CDR3 coding sequence is TGTGCCACCAGTGTCGCCGGGCCAGGCTATGGCTACACCTTC. This chain joins TRBV24-1 and TRBJ1-2; D is unresolved. Germline V lookup: CDR1 KGHDR, CDR2 SFDVKD. This CDR3 spans 14 amino acids. V dropped 5 bases and J dropped 4 bases, with 13 bases sitting between them.

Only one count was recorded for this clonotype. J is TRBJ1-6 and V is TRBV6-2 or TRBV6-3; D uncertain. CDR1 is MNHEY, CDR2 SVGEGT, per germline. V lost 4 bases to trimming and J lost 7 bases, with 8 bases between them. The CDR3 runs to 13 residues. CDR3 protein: CASSWTANSPLHF. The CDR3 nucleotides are TGTGCCAGCAGTTGGACTGCAAATTCACCCCTCCACTTT.

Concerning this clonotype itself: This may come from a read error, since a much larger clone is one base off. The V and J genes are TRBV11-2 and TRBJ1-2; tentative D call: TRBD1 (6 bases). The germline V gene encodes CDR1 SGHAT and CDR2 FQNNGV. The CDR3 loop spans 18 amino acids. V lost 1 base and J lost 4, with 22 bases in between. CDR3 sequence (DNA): TGTGCCAGCAGCTTAGTCCCGGGGGGGGGCGGAAGTCGCTATGGCTACACCTTC. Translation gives CASSLVPGGGGSRYGYTF.